This TCR beta chain comes out of a study of lymphopenia after photon versus proton radiotherapy (dated by TCRdb to between 2018 and 2020). Broadly, across the study: The study compared the immunological effects of photon versus proton radiation therapy in patients with gastrointestinal tumors who developed high-grade lymphopenia. The study was designed to characterize how the impact on the immune system differs between the two radiation modalities. A cohort of some 20 patients with gastrointestinal tumors who received either photon or proton therapy and subsequently developed lymphopenia was included.

Overall results and qualifications from the work: After the lymphocyte count nadir, oligoclonal expansion, especially of CD8+ Temra cells, was observed in photon-treated repertoires, and the drop in diversity was driven by this expansion. During treatment, patients who received proton therapy stayed relatively stable, whereas patients who received photon therapy lost naive T cells and TCR diversity and gained effector/memory populations. Across the cohort, among patients who died, a greater drop in TCR diversity after the nadir was inversely correlated with overall survival time. The survival association was assessed only in patients who died, and the authors presented better survival with proton therapy as a possibility rather than a demonstrated result.

V is shortened by 4 bases, J by 5 bases, and the region joining them spans 21 bases. The CDR3 sequence holds 16 residues, the cysteine and phenylalanine included. Here the CDR3 DNA is all that survives: 48 bases in frame from base 1. Looking up the germline V gene yields CDR1 SGDLS and CDR2 YYNGEE. Library preparation was by the immunoSEQ multiplex PCR assay. T cell repertoires were profiled by deep sequencing of rearranged TCR beta loci, alongside multiparametric flow cytometry. The table was pulled from immuneACCESS by TCRdb, which kept in-frame rearrangements only. Such tables lose some clones; where checked, under half of the loss comes from unresolved V genes, and the rest has no known cause. The sample data list tens of thousands of clones, and about four fifths of these were observed just once. Of the sample, 20% to 25% is held by the ten largest clones. This clone showed up just a few times. Its antigen target is currently unknown. Per-base qualities were not stored, and no clone one base away is much larger.

The sequence was obtained from a woman aged 65 to 85 with pancreatic cancer. The V and J segments used are TRBV9 and TRBJ2-5, with the D gene too uncertain to name. The source was peripheral blood, collected from a patient treated with proton-based radiotherapy. The DNA reads TGTGCCAGCAGCCCCCTTGACACAACCTTACGGGAGACCCAGTACTTC. It specifies CASSPLDTTLRETQYF.